This T cell receptor beta chain was captured by sequencing in a study of T cell changes during pregnancy in multiple sclerosis. Here immunoSEQ multiplex PCR was the method, and the copy in TCRdb shows in-frame clones only, minus some. Of around 80,000 clones in the sample, around 90% are singletons; the top ten hold roughly 1.4%. The CDR3 extends over 13 amino acids. The V gene lost 4 bases and the J gene lost 5 bases, with 8 bases spanning the gap. Germline values: CDR1 WNHNN, CDR2 SYGVQD (reference sequence). Here the sequenced sample was peripheral blood, taken before pregnancy. The chain links TRBV10-1 to TRBJ2-2; TRBD1 might be the D (6 bases). This TCR was recovered from a female donor with multiple sclerosis, enrolled in a pregnancy study. The CDR3: CASSATGTGELFF. The CDR3, as DNA: TGCGCCAGCAGTGCGACAGGTACCGGGGAGCTGTTTTTT.